This paragraph covers one T cell receptor (beta chain) sequence. Trimming cost V 5 bases and J 5 bases, with 10 bases left between them. The CDR3 runs to 13 residues. Germline V gene data show CDR1 as LGHNT and CDR2 as FRNRAP. The data were obtained in a study of T cells in Graves' hyperthyroidism and ophthalmopathy. TCR beta CDR3 regions were amplified from RNA. TCR CDR3 underwent first-round RT-PCR with the HTBI primer set. Using its own MiXCR run on the multiplex PCR reads, TCRdb lists one record per CDR3 protein. The sample includes under 400,000 distinct CDR3 sequences, 18% of them seen just once.

The sequencing sample was made of blood. This sequence originates from a woman aged 40 to 50 with Graves' ophthalmopathy. The chain combines TRBV12-5 with TRBJ1-5; a possible D gene is TRBD1 (5 bases). In DNA, the CDR3 is TGTGCTAGTGGTAGCGAAGGGGATCAGCCCCAGCATTTT. Translating it yields CASGSEGDQPQHF.